The next 27 T cell receptor beta chains were all read from a single sample in a study of CD8 T cells in Susac syndrome. RNA totalling about 0.5 to 1 ug underwent reverse transcription with random hexamers. A single record per CDR3 protein comes from TCRdb applying MiXCR to the immunoSEQ multiplex PCR reads. The sample lists 100,000 to 110,000 distinct CDR3 sequences, around 95% occurring once. Sequencing was done on a sample of CD8+ T cells from PBMCs. These receptors came from a human donor with Susac syndrome.

The gene calls are TRBV3-1 and TRBJ2-3; D might be TRBD2 (7 bases). Per the germline V gene, CDR1 is LGHDT and CDR2 is YNNKEL (reference sequence). The CDR3 covers 18 residues. V lost 8 bases and J lost 4, with 28 bases in between. The CDR3 DNA reads TGTGCCAGCCTGACCCGAGCGGCGGGGGCACCGGGGCCAGATACGCAGTATTTT. Translating it yields CASLTRAAGAPGPDTQYF.

The table lists this clonotype with a count of one. The chain employs TRBV7-9 and TRBJ2-3; D might be TRBD1 (6 bases). The ends were cut back, 5 bases at V and 6 bases at J, with 12 bases in the middle. Germline V gene lookup returns CDR1 SEHNR and CDR2 FQNEAQ (reference sequence). CDR3 length equals 13 residues. Written as DNA, the CDR3 is TGTGCCAGCAGCCCACAGGGATGGGATACGCAGTATTTT. Amino acid sequence: CASSPQGWDTQYF.

The table lists this clonotype with a count of one. This chain connects TRBV4-2 to TRBJ2-3; 8 nucleotides align to TRBD2. Germline-derived CDR1 and CDR2 are LGHNA and YNFKEQ. The CDR3 extends over 13 amino acids. V lost 5 bases to trimming and J lost 9 bases; unmatched junction nucleotides: 7. The CDR3 DNA reads TGTGCCAGCAGCTTCTGGAGCGGGGGCACGCAGTATTTT. This sequence encodes CASSFWSGGTQYF.

The chain combines TRBV5-6 with TRBJ2-1; D unresolved. CDR3 size: 13 residues. CDR1 is SGHDT and CDR2 is YYEEEE in the germline V gene. The V end lost 1 base, the J end lost 3 bases, and 5 bases lay between the germline ends. The DNA for the CDR3 is TGTGCCAGCAGCTTGTCTAGCTACAATGAGCAGTTCTTC. Translating it yields CASSLSSYNEQFF.

This clonotype was picked up one time. The chain uses TRBV12-3 or TRBV12-4 and TRBJ1-2; D is unresolved. The CDR3 length is 14 residues. V was clipped by 6 bases and J by 4 bases, with 15 bases between them. For the CDR3, the DNA is TGTGCCAGCAGCCCCCCGCAGCGGGCCTATGGCTACACCTTC. Protein product: CASSPPQRAYGYTF.

The CDR3 loop reads CSVLTSGQMDTQYF. The CDR3 bases are TGCAGCGTGCTCACTAGCGGGCAGATGGATACGCAGTATTTT. The chain uses TRBV29-1 and TRBJ2-3; 9 nucleotides align to TRBD2. Trimming at V came to 6 bases and at J to 6 bases, leaving 10 bases not matched to a gene. The CDR3 runs 14 residues. Germline-derived CDR1 and CDR2 are SQVTM and ANQGSEA.

V gene TRBV20-1 combines with J gene TRBJ2-7; D unclear. The CDR3 has 13 residues. Between the trimmed V and J ends, which lost 4 bases and 4 bases, there was a span of 14 bases. Looked up from germline, CDR1 is DFQATT and CDR2 is SNEGSKA (reference sequence). The CDR3 region is CSAKGTEVYEQYF. CDR3 sequence (DNA): TGCAGTGCTAAGGGAACAGAAGTTTACGAGCAGTACTTC.

This chain connects TRBV5-1 to TRBJ1-2, with D unresolved. V lost 9 bases and J 4 bases, leaving 13 bases between the germline ends. The CDR3 has 12 residues. Germline V gene sequence: CDR1 SGHRS, CDR2 YFSETQ. The CDR3 DNA follows: TGCGCCACCGATGACGGCGGCTATGGCTACACCTTC. It specifies CATDDGGYGYTF.

The genes are TRBV6-1 and TRBJ2-7; TRBD1 agrees at 9 bases. The CDR3 extends over 14 amino acids. Looked up from germline, CDR1 is MNHNS and CDR2 is SASEGT. Trimming at V came to 1 base and at J to 6 bases, leaving 4 bases not matched to a gene. The CDR3 DNA reads as TGTGCCAGCAGTGAAGTAGGACAGGGGATCGAGCAGTACTTC. Translating gives CASSEVGQGIEQYF.

This clonotype was detected once. The chain employs TRBV6-2 or TRBV6-3 and TRBJ2-1, with no clear D. CDR1 and CDR2 (germline): MNHEY, SVGEGT. The CDR3 contains 13 residues. Trimming stripped 6 bases from V and 12 bases from J, with 18 bases between. The CDR3 DNA reads as TGTGCCAGCAGCCCCAGTTTTACTGGGATGCAGTTCTTC. Translated: CASSPSFTGMQFF.

This chain uses TRBV21-1 with TRBJ2-5; the D call in the table, TRBD1, was not verified against the DNA. TRBV21-1 is given as a pseudogene. This CDR3 spans 11 amino acids. The CDR3 region has the DNA TGTGCCAGCATGCCGACGGGACCCCAGTACTTC. It codes for CASMPTGPQYF.

The J gene is TRBJ1-2, the V gene TRBV27, with D unclear. V dropped 2 bases and J dropped 7 bases, with 14 bases sitting between them. The CDR3 is 14 residues long. Germline CDR1 MNHEY, CDR2 SMNVEV (reference sequence). As DNA, the CDR3 is TGTGCCAGCAGTTTAGCGTCGGACGTCAGTGGCTACACCTTC. Translated, it gives CASSLASDVSGYTF.

The rearrangement uses TRBV7-9 and TRBJ1-1, with 10 bases that match TRBD1. The CDR3 loop spans 16 amino acids. V was pared by 1 base and J by 5 bases, with 7 bases of the junction left unmatched. Germline CDR1 is SEHNR and CDR2 is FQNEAQ (reference sequence). The DNA of the CDR3 is TGTGCCAGCAGCTTAGGGGTCGGGACAGGGGTTACTGAAGCTTTCTTT. Translation: CASSLGVGTGVTEAFF.

The chain employs TRBV5-1 and TRBJ1-1; 9 positions match TRBD1. V was pared by 4 bases and J by 0 bases, with 4 bases of the junction left unmatched. Germline-derived CDR1 and CDR2 are SGHRS and YFSETQ. This CDR3 is 15 amino acids long. In DNA form, the CDR3 reads TGCGCCAGCAGCGGCAGGACAGGGGTGAACACTGAAGCTTTCTTT. It yields the protein CASSGRTGVNTEAFF. Supplemented by reference TRBV5-1 and TRBJ1-1, the full variable domain reads KAGVTQTPRYLIKTRGQQVTLSCSPISGHRSVSWYQQTPGQGLQFLFEYFSETQRNKGNFPGRFSGRQFSNSRSEMNVSTLELGDSALYLCASSGRTGVNTEAFFGQGTRLTVV.

This clonotype came up once. This chain connects TRBV11-2 to TRBJ2-3; D ambiguous. With 5 bases removed from V and 2 bases from J, the gap between germline ends came to 17 bases. Germline V lookup: CDR1 SGHAT, CDR2 FQNNGV. There are 16 residues in the CDR3. The CDR3 bases are TGTGCCAGCAGCCAGCTAGGACGACGGCTCACAGATACGCAGTATTTT. This codes for CASSQLGRRLTDTQYF. Full variable domain (missing parts from reference TRBV11-2 and TRBJ2-3): EAGVAQSPRYKIIEKRQSVAFWCNPISGHATLYWYQQILGQGPKLLIQFQNNGVVDDSQLPKDRFSAERLKGVDSTLKIQPAKLEDSAVYLCASSQLGRRLTDTQYFGPGTRLTVL.

The V and J genes are TRBV5-1 and TRBJ2-1; D is perhaps TRBD2 (7 bases). The CDR3 has 15 residues. Trimming removed 1 base from V and 7 bases from J, with 15 bases in between. From germline, CDR1 is SGHRS and CDR2 YFSETQ. CDR3 amino acids: CASSLMGGPENEQFF. DNA of the CDR3: TGCGCCAGCAGCTTGATGGGGGGGCCTGAAAATGAGCAGTTCTTC.

The chain combines TRBV29-1 with TRBJ2-1; unclear D gene. The V end lost 7 bases, the J end lost 0 bases, and 13 bases lay between the germline ends. Looked up from germline, CDR1 is SQVTM and CDR2 is ANQGSEA. This CDR3 is 14 amino acids long. The CDR3 sequence is CSAPTLSSYNEQFF. The CDR3 DNA reads as TGCAGCGCGCCGACTCTGAGCTCCTACAATGAGCAGTTCTTC.

The rearrangement links TRBV18 to TRBJ1-1; TRBD1 is a possible D gene (5 bases). Germline V CDR1 and CDR2: KGHSH, LQKENI. The CDR3 spans 15 residues. Trimming stripped 3 bases from V and 1 base from J, with 12 bases between. In DNA form, the CDR3 reads TGTGCCAGCTCACCGGGCTACGACAGGAACACTGAAGCTTTCTTT. Translation gives CASSPGYDRNTEAFF.

The J gene is TRBJ1-6, the V gene TRBV14; D is unresolved. V lost 1 base, J lost 5 bases, and 12 bases lay in between. The CDR3 is 16 residues long. CDR1 and CDR2 from the germline V gene are SGHDN and FVKESK. CDR3: CASSQGVQRHNSPLHF. CDR3 in DNA: TGTGCCAGCAGCCAAGGAGTACAGAGACATAATTCACCCCTCCACTTT.

As DNA, the CDR3 is TGCAGCGTTGAAGGCAGGGGGAACACAGATACGCAGTATTTT. The encoded protein is CSVEGRGNTDTQYF. J is TRBJ2-3 and V is TRBV29-1; the match to TRBD1 covers 7 bases. Germline values: CDR1 SQVTM, CDR2 ANQGSEA. V was clipped by 1 base and J by 2 bases; unmatched bases: 3. The CDR3 totals 14 residues.

This chain links TRBV10-3 with TRBJ2-5; D remains unclear. The germline V gene has CDR1 ENHRY and CDR2 SYGVKD. The length of the CDR3 is 13 residues. V lost 5 bases and J 1 base, leaving 8 bases between the germline ends. The CDR3 region is CAISFAVQETQYF. DNA of the CDR3: TGTGCCATCAGTTTTGCCGTCCAAGAGACCCAGTACTTC.

The chain links TRBV18 to TRBJ2-7; 9 bases align to TRBD1. Germline CDR1 is KGHSH and CDR2 is LQKENI. CDR3 length: 15 residues. Trimming at V came to 3 bases and at J to 7 bases, leaving 10 bases not matched to a gene. This chain's CDR3 is CASSPQGQGRGEQYF. DNA of the CDR3: TGTGCCAGCTCACCCCAGGGACAGGGACGGGGGGAGCAGTACTTC.

The chain employs TRBV15 and TRBJ1-4; TRBD1 might be the D (6 bases). The CDR3 sequence is 14 residues long. Germline CDR1 LNHNV, CDR2 YYDKDF (reference sequence). The V and J ends lost 7 bases and 7 bases respectively, with 16 bases between them. The CDR3 DNA reads as TGTGCCACCACAATGGCGGGACAAAGTGAAAAACTGTTTTTT. Its translation: CATTMAGQSEKLFF.

The table lists this clonotype with a count of one. The rearrangement links TRBV5-4 to TRBJ1-6; the match to TRBD1 covers 7 bases. Trimming took 6 bases from V and 7 from J; bases not matched to a gene: 7. CDR1 is SGHNT, CDR2 YYREEE, per germline (reference sequence). The CDR3 sequence is 14 residues long. The CDR3 loop reads CASNMGRGNSPLHF. Written as DNA, the CDR3 is TGTGCCAGCAACATGGGCAGGGGGAATTCACCCCTCCACTTT.

This clonotype was observed a single time. The chain uses TRBV9 and TRBJ2-2; a possible D gene is TRBD1 (5 bases). Germline CDR1 and CDR2: SGDLS and YYNGEE. This CDR3 has 12 residues. Trimming pared 4 bases from V and 7 bases from J, leaving 8 bases between. The CDR3 reads CASSRTSGELFF. Here the CDR3 DNA reads TGTGCCAGCAGCAGGACAAGCGGGGAGCTGTTTTTT.

The rearrangement links TRBV7-9 to TRBJ2-1; 7 positions match TRBD2. The CDR3 has 13 residues. The V gene's germline CDR1 is SEHNR and CDR2 FQNEAQ (reference sequence). With V trimmed by 6 bases and J by 5 bases, 4 bases remained unmatched. The CDR3 coding sequence is TGTGCCAGCAGAACCAGCGGGGACAATGAGCAGTTCTTC. This encodes CASRTSGDNEQFF.

The chain combines TRBV11-2 with TRBJ2-5; 7 nucleotides line up with TRBD2. CDR1 SGHAT and CDR2 FQNNGV come from the germline V gene. The V and J ends lost 1 base and 5 bases, in that order; junction bases with no gene match: 7. There are 15 residues in the CDR3. CDR3 nucleotide sequence: TGTGCCAGCAGCTTAGCAGCGGGATTGGCGGAGACCCAGTACTTC. It specifies CASSLAAGLAETQYF.